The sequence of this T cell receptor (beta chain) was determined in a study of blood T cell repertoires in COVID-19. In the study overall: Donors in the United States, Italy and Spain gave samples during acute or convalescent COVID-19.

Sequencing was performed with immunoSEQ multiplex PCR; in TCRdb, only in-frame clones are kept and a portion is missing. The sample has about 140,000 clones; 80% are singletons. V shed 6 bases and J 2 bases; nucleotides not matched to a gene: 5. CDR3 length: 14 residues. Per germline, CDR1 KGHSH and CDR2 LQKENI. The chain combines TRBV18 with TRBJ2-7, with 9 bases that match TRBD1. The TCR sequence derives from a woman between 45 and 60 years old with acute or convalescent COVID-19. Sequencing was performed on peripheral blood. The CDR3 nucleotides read TGTGCCAGCTCGCTGGGGGACAGGGCCTACGAGCAGTACTTC. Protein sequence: CASSLGDRAYEQYF.